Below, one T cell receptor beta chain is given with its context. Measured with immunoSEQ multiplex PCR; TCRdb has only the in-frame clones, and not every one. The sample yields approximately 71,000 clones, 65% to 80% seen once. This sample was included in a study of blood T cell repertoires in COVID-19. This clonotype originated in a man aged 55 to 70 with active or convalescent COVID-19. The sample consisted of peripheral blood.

CDR3 DNA: TGTGCCAGCAGCCGAGGGACTAGCGGGACCTACGAGCAGTACTTC. Translating it yields CASSRGTSGTYEQYF. V gene TRBV5-8 combines with J gene TRBJ2-7, with 13 positions matching TRBD2. Germline CDR1 reads SGHTS; CDR2 reads YDEGEE. The CDR3 consists of 15 residues. The V segment lost 4 bases and the J segment 2 bases; nucleotides outside the gene matches: 3.